The sequence of this T cell receptor (beta chain) was determined in a study of control samples from healthy donors and cancer patients. Using immunoSEQ multiplex PCR, the repertoire was profiled, and TCRdb retains in-frame clones only, with some absent. The table records about 86,000 clones, 85% to 95% of them present only once. The CDR3 is 15 residues long. V lost 1 base to trimming and J lost 5 bases, with 11 bases between them. The germline gives CDR1 LGHDT, CDR2 YNNKEL (reference sequence). The receptor was isolated from a woman aged 25-40 years in good health. The chain joins TRBV3-1 (or the pseudogene TRBV3-2) to TRBJ1-4; no definite D call. The sample comprised blood. The CDR3 DNA reads TGTGCCAGCAGCCAAGGTGCCCACCTGAATGAAAAACTGTTTTTT. It yields the protein CASSQGAHLNEKLFF.